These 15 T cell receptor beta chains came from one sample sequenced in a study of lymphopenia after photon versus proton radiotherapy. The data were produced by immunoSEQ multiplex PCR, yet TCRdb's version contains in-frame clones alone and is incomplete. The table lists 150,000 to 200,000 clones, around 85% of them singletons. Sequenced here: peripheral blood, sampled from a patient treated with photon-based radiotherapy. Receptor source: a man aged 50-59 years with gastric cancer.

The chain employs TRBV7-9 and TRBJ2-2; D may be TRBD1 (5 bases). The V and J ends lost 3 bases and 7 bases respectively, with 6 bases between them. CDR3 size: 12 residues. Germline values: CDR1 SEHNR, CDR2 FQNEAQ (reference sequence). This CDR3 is CASSLTVGELFF. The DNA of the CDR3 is TGTGCCAGCAGCTTGACAGTCGGGGAGCTGTTTTTT.

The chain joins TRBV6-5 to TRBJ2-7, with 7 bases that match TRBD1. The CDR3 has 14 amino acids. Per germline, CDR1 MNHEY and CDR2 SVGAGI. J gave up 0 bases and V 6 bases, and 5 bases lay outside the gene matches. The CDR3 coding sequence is TGTGCCAGCAGCCGGGGACAGTCCTCCTACGAGCAGTACTTC. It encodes CASSRGQSSYEQYF.

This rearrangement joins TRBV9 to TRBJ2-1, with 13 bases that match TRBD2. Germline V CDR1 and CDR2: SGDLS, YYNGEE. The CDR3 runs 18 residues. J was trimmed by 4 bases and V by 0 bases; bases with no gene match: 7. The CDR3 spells CASSVARTSGSNYNEQFF. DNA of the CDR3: TGTGCCAGCAGCGTAGCCCGGACTAGCGGGAGTAATTACAATGAGCAGTTCTTC.

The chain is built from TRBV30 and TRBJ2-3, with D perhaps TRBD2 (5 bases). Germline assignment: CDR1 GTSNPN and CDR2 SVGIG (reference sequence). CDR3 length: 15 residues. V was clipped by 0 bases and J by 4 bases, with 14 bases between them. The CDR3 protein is CAWSVNPTRADTQYF. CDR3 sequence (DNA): TGTGCCTGGAGTGTAAACCCGACGCGGGCAGATACGCAGTATTTT.

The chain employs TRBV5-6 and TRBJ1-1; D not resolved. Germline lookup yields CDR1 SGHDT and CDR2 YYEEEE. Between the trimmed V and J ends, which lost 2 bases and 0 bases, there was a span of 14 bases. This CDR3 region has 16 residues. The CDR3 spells CASSFGSGLMNTEAFF. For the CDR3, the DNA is TGTGCCAGCAGCTTTGGGAGTGGGCTCATGAACACTGAAGCTTTCTTT.

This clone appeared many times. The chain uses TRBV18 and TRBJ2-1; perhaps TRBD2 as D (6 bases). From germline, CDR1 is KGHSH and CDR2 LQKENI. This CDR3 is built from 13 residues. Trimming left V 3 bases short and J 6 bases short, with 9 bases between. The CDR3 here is CASSPGLFNEQFF. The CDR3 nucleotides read TGTGCCAGCTCACCGGGACTTTTCAATGAGCAGTTCTTC.

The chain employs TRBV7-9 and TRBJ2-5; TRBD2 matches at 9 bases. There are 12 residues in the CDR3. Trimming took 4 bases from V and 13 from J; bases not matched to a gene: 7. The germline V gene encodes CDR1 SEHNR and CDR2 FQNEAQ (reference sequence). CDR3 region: CASSSGTSFGYF. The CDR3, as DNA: TGTGCCAGCAGCTCCGGGACTAGCTTTGGGTACTTC.

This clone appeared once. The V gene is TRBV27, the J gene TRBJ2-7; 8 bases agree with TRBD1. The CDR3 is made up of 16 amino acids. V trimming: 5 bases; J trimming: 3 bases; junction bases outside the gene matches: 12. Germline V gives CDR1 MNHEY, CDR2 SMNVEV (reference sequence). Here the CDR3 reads CASSPRTGMGIYEQYF. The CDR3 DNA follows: TGTGCCAGCAGTCCTCGGACAGGGATGGGTATCTACGAGCAGTACTTC.

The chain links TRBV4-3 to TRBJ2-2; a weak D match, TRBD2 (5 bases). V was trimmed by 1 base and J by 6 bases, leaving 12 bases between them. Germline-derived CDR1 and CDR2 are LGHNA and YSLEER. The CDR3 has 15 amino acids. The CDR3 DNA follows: TGCGCCAGCAGCCAAGTACGATTAGCGTCCGGGGAGCTGTTTTTT. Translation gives CASSQVRLASGELFF.

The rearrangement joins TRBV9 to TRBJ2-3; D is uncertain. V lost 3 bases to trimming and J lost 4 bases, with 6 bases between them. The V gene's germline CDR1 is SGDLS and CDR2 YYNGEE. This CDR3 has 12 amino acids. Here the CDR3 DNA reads TGTGCCAGCAGCGAGTGGGCAGATACGCAGTATTTT. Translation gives CASSEWADTQYF. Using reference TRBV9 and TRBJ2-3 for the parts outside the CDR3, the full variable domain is DSGVTQTPKHLITATGQRVTLRCSPRSGDLSVYWYQQSLDQGLQFLIQYYNGEERAKGNILERFSAQQFPDLHSELNLSSLELGDSALYFCASSEWADTQYFGPGTRLTVL.

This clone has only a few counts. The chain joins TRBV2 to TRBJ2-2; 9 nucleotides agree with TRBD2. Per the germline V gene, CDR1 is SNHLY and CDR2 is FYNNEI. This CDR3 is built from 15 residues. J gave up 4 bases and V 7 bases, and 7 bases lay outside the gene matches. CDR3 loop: CASTKRGLATGELFF. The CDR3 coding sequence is TGTGCCAGCACCAAACGGGGACTAGCCACCGGGGAGCTGTTTTTT. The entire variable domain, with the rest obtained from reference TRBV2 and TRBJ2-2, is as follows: EPEVTQTPSHQVTQMGQEVILRCVPISNHLYFYWYRQILGQKVEFLVSFYNNEISEKSEIFDDQFSVERPDGSNFTLKIRSTKLEDSAMYFCASTKRGLATGELFFGEGSRLTVL.

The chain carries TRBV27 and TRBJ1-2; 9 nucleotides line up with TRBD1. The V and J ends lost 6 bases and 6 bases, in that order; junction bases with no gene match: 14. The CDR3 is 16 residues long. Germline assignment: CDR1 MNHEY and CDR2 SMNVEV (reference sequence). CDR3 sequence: CASRRDRGGSLNGYTF. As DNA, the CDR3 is TGTGCCAGCAGGCGAGACAGGGGGGGGTCATTGAATGGCTACACCTTC.

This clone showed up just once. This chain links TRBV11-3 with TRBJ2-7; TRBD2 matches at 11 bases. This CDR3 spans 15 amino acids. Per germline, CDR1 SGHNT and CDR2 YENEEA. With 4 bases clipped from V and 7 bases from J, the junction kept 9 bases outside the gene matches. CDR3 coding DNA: TGTGCCAGCAGCTCTCTAGCGGGAGGTTCGGAAGAGCAGTACTTC. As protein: CASSSLAGGSEEQYF.

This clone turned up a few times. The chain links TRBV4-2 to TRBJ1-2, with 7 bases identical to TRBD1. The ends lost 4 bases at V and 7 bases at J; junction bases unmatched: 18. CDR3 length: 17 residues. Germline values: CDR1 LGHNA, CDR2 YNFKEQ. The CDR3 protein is CASSPYNRQGGSGGYTF. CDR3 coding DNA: TGTGCCAGCAGCCCTTACAATCGACAGGGAGGGTCGGGTGGCTACACCTTC.

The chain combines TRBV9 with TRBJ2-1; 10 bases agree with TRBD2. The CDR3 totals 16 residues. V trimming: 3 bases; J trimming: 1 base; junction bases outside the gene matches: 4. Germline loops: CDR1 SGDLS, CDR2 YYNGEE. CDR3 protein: CASSGSGRDSYNEQFF. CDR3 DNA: TGTGCCAGCAGCGGAAGCGGGAGGGATTCCTACAATGAGCAGTTCTTC.